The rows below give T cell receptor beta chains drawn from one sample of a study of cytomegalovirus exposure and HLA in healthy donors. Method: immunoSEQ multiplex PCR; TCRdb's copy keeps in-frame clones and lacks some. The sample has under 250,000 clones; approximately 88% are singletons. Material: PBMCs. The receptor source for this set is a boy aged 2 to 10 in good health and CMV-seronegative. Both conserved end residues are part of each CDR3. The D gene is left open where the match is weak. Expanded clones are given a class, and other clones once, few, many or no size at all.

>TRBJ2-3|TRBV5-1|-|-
CASSLAIDLDTQYF
TGCGCCAGCAGCTTGGCCATAGATCTAGATACGCAGTATTTT
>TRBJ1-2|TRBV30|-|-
CAWIQVTYGYTF
TGTGCCTGGATCCAGGTCACCTATGGCTACACCTTC
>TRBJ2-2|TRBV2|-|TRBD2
CASINNAGGPPGELFF
TGTGCCAGCATTAATAATGCGGGAGGGCCTCCCGGGGAGCTGTTTTTT
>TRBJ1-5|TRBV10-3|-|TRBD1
CAISTTGTENQPQHF
TGTGCCATCAGTACAACCGGGACAGAAAATCAGCCCCAGCATTTT
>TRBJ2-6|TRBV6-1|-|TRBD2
CASSQGRAGANVLTF
TGTGCCAGCAGCCAAGGGAGGGCTGGGGCCAACGTCCTGACTTTC
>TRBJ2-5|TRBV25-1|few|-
CASSDLSMQETQYF
TGTGCCAGCAGTGATTTAAGCATGCAAGAGACCCAGTACTTC
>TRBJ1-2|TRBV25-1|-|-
CASGGAGKSHTF
TGTGCCAGCGGGGGGGCGGGCAAGAGCCACACCTTC
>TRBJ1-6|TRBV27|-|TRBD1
CASRALGDRGLTLNSPLHF
TGTGCCAGCAGGGCTTTGGGTGACAGGGGCCTAACTCTAAATTCACCCCTCCACTTT
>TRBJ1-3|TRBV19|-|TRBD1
CASTQQGLENTIYF
TGTGCCAGTACCCAACAGGGGTTGGAAAACACCATATATTTT
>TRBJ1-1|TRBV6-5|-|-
CASSERNFF
TGTGCCAGCAGTGAAAGAAACTTTTTT
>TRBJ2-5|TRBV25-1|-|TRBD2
CASSEWGGGGETQYF
TGTGCCAGCAGTGAATGGGGGGGAGGAGGAGAGACCCAGTACTTC
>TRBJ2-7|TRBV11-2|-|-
CASSLLRGRDEQYF
TGTGCCAGCAGCTTATTAAGGGGCAGGGACGAGCAGTACTTC
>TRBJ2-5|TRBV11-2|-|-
CASSLIRETQYF
TGTGCCAGCAGCTTAATCCGAGAGACCCAGTACTTC
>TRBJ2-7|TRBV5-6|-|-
CASSSGRLYPYEQYF
TGTGCCAGCAGCTCTGGGCGTCTTTACCCCTACGAGCAGTACTTC
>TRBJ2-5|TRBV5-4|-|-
CASSLGGGAETQYF
TGTGCCAGCAGCTTAGGAGGGGGGGCAGAGACCCAGTACTTC
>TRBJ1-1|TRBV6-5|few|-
CASRIQMNTEAFF
TGTGCCAGCAGGATACAGATGAACACTGAAGCTTTCTTT
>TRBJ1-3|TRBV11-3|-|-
CASSLNQGTGNTIYF
TGTGCCAGCAGCTTAAATCAGGGAACTGGAAACACCATATATTTT
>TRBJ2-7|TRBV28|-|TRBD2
CASSFGGRHSYEQYF
TGTGCCAGCAGTTTTGGCGGGAGGCACTCCTACGAGCAGTACTTC
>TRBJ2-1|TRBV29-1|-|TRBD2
CSVVTSGRANEQFF
TGCAGCGTTGTAACTAGCGGGAGGGCGAATGAGCAGTTCTTC
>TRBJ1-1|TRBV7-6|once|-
CASRAQQNTEAFF
TGTGCCAGCAGAGCACAGCAGAACACTGAAGCTTTCTTT
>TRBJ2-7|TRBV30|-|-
CAWSVTAGLSLEQYF
TGTGCCTGGAGTGTAACGGCGGGGCTTTCTCTCGAGCAGTACTTC
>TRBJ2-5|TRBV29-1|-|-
CSVVTGPGGETQYF
TGCAGCGTTGTTACGGGCCCAGGAGGGGAGACCCAGTACTTC
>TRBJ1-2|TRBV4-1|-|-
CASSPVDSMRYGYTF
TGCGCCAGCAGCCCAGTGGACTCCATGCGGTATGGCTACACCTTC
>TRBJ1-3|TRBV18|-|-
CASSPRQGSGNTIYF
TGTGCCAGCTCACCACGGCAGGGGTCCGGAAACACCATATATTTT
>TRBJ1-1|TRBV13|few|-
CASTGFQGDTEAFF
TGTGCCAGCACCGGATTCCAGGGTGACACTGAAGCTTTCTTT
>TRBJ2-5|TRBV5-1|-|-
CASSSVSVREETQYF
TGCGCCAGCAGCTCAGTAAGCGTCAGAGAAGAGACCCAGTACTTC
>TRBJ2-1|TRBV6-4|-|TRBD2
CASSGSPLAGGPDEQFF
TGTGCCAGCAGTGGCTCCCCACTAGCGGGAGGGCCTGATGAGCAGTTCTTC
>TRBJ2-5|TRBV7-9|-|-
CSSSLGATGGETQYF
TGTTCCAGCAGCTTAGGGGCTACTGGGGGGGAGACCCAGTACTTC
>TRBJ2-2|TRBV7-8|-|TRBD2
CASPVGSGGQNTGELFF
TGTGCCAGCCCGGTGGGTAGCGGGGGCCAAAACACCGGGGAGCTGTTTTTT
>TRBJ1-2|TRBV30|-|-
CAWSVGHRYGYTF
TGTGCCTGGAGCGTGGGACATCGCTATGGCTACACCTTC
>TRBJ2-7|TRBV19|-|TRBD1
CASSSPGQPSSYEQYF
TGTGCCAGTAGTTCACCGGGACAGCCAAGCTCCTACGAGCAGTACTTC
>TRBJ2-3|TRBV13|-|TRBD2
CASSSHRAGFTDTQYF
TGTGCCAGCAGCTCCCATCGAGCGGGATTCACAGATACGCAGTATTTT
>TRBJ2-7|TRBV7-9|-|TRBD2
CASSLAGGGSYEQYF
TGTGCCAGCAGCTTAGCTGGCGGGGGCTCCTACGAGCAGTACTTC
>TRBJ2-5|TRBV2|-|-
CASSEFSRGEETQYF
TGTGCCAGCAGTGAATTTAGCAGGGGAGAAGAGACCCAGTACTTC
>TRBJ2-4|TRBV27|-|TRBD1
CASSRGQVKNIQYF
TGTGCCAGCAGTCGAGGACAGGTCAAAAACATTCAGTACTTC
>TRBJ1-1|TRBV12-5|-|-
CASGLVTGLEAFF
TGTGCTAGTGGTTTGGTAACTGGGCTCGAAGCTTTCTTT
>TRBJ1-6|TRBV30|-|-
CAWRHRPNSPLHF
TGTGCCTGGAGGCACAGGCCCAATTCACCCCTCCACTTT
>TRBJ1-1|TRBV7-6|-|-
CASSLGRGGGNTEAFF
TGTGCCAGCAGCTTAGGAAGGGGCGGTGGGAACACTGAAGCTTTCTTT
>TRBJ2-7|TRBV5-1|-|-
CASSLPQGADYEQYF
TGCGCCAGCAGCTTGCCTCAAGGGGCAGACTACGAGCAGTACTTC
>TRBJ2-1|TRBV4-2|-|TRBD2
CASTPTSGSYNEQFF
TGTGCCAGCACCCCTACTAGCGGTTCCTACAATGAGCAGTTCTTC
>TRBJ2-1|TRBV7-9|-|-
CASRRSEGGYNEQFF
TGTGCCAGCAGACGTTCGGAGGGCGGTTACAATGAGCAGTTCTTC